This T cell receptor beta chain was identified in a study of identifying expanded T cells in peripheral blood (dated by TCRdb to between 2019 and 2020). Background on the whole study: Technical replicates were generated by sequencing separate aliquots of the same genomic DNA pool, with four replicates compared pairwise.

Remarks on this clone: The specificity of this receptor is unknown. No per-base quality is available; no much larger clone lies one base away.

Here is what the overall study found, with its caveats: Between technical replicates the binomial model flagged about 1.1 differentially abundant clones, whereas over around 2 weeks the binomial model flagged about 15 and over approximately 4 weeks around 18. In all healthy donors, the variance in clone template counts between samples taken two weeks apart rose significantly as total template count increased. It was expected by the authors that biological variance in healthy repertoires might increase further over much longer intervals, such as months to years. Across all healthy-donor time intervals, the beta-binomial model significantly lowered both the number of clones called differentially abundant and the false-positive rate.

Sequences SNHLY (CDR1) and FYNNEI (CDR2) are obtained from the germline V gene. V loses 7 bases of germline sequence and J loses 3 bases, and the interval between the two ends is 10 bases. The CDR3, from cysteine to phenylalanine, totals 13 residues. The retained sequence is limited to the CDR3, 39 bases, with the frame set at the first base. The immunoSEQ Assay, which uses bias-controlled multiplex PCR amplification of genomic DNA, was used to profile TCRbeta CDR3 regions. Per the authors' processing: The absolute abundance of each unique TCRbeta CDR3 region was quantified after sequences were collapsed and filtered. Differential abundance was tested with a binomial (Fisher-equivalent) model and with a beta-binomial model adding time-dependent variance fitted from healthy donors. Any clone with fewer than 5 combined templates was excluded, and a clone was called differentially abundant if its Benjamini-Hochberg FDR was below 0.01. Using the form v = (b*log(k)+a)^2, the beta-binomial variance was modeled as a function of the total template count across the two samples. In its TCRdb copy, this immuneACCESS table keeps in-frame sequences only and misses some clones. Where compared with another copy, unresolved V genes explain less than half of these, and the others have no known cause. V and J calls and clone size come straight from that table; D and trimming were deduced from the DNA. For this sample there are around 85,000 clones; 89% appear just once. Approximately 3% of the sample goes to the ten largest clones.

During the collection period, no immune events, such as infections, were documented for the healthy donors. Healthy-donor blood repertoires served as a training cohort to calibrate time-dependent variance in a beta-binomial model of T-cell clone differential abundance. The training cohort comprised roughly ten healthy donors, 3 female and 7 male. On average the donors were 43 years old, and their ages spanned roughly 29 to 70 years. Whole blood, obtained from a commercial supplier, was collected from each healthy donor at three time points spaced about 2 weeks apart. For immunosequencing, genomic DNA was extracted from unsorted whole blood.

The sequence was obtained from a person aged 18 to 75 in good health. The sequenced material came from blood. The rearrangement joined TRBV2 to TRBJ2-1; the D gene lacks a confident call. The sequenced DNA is TGTGCCAGCAAGGTTTCGGACTACAATGAGCAGTTCTTC. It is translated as CASKVSDYNEQFF.